Here is one T cell receptor (beta chain) with its context. The data were obtained in a study of blood T cell repertoires in COVID-19. Study-level information: There were acute and convalescent COVID-19 samples, and they came from the United States, Italy and Spain. PBMCs, B-cell-depleted T cells, or T cells were the source of the cDNA or gDNA that made up the material.

The table came from immunoSEQ multiplex PCR; TCRdb's copy has only in-frame clones and leaves some out. Of over 200,000 clones in the sample, 88% are singletons; the top ten hold around 3.7%. J lost 7 bases, V lost 1 base, and 3 bases had no gene match. The length of the CDR3 is 15 residues. Germline V gene data show CDR1 as LNHNV and CDR2 as YYDKDF (reference sequence). Living in 24 US areas, the participants were between roughly 18 and 89 years of age. Clinical history reported by participants formed the basis on which cohorts were assigned. The specimen sequenced was PBMCs or T cells enriched from blood (not recorded which). The rearrangement uses TRBV15 and TRBJ1-6, with TRBD1 identical over 8 bases. The clonotype was recovered from a woman in her 30s who had been exposed to COVID-19. The CDR3 is CATSRGQGANSPLHF. DNA for the CDR3: TGTGCCACCAGCAGAGGGCAGGGGGCGAATTCACCCCTCCACTTT.